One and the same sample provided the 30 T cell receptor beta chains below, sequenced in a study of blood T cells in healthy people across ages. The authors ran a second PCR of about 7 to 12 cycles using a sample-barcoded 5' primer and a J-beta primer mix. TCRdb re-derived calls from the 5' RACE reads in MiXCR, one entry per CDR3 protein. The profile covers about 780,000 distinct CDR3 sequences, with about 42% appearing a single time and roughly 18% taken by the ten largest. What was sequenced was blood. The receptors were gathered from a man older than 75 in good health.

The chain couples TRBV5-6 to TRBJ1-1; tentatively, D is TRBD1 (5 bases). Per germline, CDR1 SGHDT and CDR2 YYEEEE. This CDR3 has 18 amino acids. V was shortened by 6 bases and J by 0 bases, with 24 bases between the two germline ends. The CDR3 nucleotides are TGTGCCAGCAATACGGGCCCCCCTTGGGGACGGATGAACACTGAAGCTTTCTTT. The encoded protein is CASNTGPPWGRMNTEAFF.

CDR3 sequence: CASSRENMEANEQFF. As DNA, the CDR3 is TGTGCCAGCAGCAGAGAGAACATGGAAGCCAATGAGCAGTTCTTC. The genes are TRBV9 and TRBJ2-1; no clear D. V lost 4 bases and J lost 6, with 17 bases in between. Germline CDR1 is SGDLS and CDR2 is YYNGEE. CDR3 length: 15 residues.

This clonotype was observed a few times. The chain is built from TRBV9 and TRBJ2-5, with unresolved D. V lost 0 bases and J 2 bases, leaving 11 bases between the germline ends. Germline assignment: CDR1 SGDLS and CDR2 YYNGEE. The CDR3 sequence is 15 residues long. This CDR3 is CASSVAATDQETQYF. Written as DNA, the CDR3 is TGTGCCAGCAGCGTAGCGGCAACAGATCAAGAGACCCAGTACTTC.

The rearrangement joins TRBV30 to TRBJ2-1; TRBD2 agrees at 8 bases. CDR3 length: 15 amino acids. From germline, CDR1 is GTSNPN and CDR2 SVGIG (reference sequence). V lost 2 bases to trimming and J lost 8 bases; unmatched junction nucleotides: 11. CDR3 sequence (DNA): TGTGCCTGGAGTCAAACTAGCGGATTGAGTGATGAGCAGTTCTTC. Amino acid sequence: CAWSQTSGLSDEQFF.

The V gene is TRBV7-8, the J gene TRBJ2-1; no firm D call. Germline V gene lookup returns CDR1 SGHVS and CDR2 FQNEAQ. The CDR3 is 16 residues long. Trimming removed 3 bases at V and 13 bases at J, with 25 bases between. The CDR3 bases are TGTGCCAGCAGCTTCCGAAGTCGTCCGCTCCCTTTAGTTCAGTTCTTC. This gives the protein CASSFRSRPLPLVQFF. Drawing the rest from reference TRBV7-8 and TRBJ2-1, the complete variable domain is GAGVSQSPRYKVAKRGQDVALRCDPISGHVSLFWYQQALGQGPEFLTYFQNEAQLDKSGLPSDRFFAERPEGSVSTLKIQRTQQEDSAVYLCASSFRSRPLPLVQFFGPGTRLTVL.

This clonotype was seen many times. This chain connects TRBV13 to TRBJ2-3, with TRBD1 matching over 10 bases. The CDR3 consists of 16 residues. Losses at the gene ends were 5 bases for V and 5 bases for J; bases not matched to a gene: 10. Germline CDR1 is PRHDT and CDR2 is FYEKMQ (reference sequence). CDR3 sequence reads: CASSLQLGTGVDTQYF. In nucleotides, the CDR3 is TGTGCCAGCAGCCTGCAATTGGGGACAGGGGTAGATACGCAGTATTTT.

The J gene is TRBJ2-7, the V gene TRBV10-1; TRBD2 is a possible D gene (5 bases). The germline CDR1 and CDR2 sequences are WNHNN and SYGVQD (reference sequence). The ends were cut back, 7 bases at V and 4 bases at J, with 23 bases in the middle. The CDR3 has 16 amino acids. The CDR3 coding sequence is TGCGCCAGCATCAGGAGGACCTGGACCCCGGGGTACGAGCAGTACTTC. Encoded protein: CASIRRTWTPGYEQYF.

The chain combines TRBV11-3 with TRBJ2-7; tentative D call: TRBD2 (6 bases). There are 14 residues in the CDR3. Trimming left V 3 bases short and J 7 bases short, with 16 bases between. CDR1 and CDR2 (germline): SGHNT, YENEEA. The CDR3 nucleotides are TGTGCCAGCAGCTTCGGCGGGAACGAGGTTGAGCAGTACTTC. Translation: CASSFGGNEVEQYF.

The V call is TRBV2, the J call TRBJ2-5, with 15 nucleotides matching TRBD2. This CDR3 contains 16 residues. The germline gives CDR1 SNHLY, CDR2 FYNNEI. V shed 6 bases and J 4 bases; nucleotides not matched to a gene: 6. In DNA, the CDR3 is TGTGCCAGCAGCCGGACTAGCGGGGGGGCGGGAGAGACCCAGTACTTC. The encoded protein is CASSRTSGGAGETQYF.

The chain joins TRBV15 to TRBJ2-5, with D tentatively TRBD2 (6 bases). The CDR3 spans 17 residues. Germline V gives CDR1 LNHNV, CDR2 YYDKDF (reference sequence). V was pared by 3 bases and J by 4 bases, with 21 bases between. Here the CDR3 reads CATSRADHLAPAETQYF. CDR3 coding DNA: TGTGCCACCAGCAGGGCGGACCACCTAGCGCCTGCAGAGACCCAGTACTTC.

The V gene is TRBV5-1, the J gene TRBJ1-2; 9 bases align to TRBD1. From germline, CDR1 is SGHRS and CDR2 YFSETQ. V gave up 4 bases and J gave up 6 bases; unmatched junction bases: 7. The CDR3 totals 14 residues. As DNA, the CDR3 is TGCGCCAGCAGCGAAAGGACAGGGGAGAATGGCTACACCTTC. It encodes CASSERTGENGYTF.

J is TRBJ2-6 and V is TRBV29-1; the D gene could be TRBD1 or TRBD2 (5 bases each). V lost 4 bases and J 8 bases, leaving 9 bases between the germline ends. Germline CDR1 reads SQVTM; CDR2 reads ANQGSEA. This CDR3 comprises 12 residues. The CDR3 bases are TGCAGCGTTGGGGACGCGTCCAACGTCCTGACTTTC. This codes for CSVGDASNVLTF.

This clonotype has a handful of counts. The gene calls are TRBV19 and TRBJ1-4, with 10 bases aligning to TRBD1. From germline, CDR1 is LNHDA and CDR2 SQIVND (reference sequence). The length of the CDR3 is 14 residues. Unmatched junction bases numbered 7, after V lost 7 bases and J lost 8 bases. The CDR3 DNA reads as TGTGCCAGTAAGAGACAGGGGGCGGACGAAAAACTGTTTTTT. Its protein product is CASKRQGADEKLFF.

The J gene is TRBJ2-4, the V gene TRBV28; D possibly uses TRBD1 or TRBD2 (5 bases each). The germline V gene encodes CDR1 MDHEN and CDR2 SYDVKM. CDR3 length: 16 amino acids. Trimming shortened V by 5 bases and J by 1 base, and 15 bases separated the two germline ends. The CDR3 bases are TGTGCCAGCAGTGCCTCGACAGCGGAGGCCAAAAACATTCAGTACTTC. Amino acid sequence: CASSASTAEAKNIQYF.

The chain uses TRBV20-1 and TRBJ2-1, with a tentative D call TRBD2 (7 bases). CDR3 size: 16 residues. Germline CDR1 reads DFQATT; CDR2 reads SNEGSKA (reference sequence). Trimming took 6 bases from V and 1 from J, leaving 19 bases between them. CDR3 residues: CSASGGKLGSYNEQFF. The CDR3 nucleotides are TGCAGTGCCTCGGGGGGCAAGTTAGGTTCCTACAATGAGCAGTTCTTC.

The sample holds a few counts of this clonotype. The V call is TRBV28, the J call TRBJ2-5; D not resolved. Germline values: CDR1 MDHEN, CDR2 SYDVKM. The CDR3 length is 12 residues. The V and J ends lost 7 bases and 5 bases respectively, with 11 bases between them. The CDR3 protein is CASNKNGETQYF. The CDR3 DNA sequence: TGTGCCAGCAACAAAAATGGGGAGACCCAGTACTTC. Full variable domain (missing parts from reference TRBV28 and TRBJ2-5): DVKVTQSSRYLVKRTGEKVFLECVQDMDHENMFWYRQDPGLGLRLIYFSYDVKMKEKGDIPEGYSVSREKKERFSLILESASTNQTSMYLCASNKNGETQYFGPGTRLLVL.

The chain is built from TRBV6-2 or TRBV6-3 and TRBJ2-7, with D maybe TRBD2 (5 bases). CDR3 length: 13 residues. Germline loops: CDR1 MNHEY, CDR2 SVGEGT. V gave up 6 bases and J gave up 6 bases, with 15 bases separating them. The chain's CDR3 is CASSRDPICEQYF. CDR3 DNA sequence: TGTGCCAGCAGCCGGGATCCAATTTGCGAGCAGTACTTC.

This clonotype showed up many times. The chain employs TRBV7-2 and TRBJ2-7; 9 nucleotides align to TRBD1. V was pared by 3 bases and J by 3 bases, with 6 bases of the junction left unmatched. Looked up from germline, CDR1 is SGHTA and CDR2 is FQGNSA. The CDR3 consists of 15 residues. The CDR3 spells CASSLQPGQGYEQYF. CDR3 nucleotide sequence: TGTGCCAGCAGCTTGCAACCGGGACAGGGCTACGAGCAGTACTTC.

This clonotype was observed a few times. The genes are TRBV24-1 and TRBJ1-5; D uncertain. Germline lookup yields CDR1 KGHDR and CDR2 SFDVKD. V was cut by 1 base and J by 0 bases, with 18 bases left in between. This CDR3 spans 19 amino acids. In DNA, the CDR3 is TGTGCCACCAGTGATTTAATTCCCCCAGGATCGAATAGCAATCAGCCCCAGCATTTT. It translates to CATSDLIPPGSNSNQPQHF.

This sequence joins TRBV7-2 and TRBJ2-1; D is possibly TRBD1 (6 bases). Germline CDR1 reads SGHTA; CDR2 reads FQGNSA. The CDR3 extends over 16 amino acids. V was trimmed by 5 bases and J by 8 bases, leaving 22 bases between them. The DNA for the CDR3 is TGTGCCAGCAGCAAGAGGGACGTACCAGGGGCTGATGAGCAGTTCTTC. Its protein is CASSKRDVPGADEQFF.

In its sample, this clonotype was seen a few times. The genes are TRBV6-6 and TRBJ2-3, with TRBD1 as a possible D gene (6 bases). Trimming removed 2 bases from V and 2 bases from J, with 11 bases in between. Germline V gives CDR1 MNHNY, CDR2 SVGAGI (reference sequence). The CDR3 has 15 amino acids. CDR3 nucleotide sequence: TGTGCCAGCAGTTACAGGGTGGGGGCCACAGATACGCAGTATTTT. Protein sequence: CASSYRVGATDTQYF.

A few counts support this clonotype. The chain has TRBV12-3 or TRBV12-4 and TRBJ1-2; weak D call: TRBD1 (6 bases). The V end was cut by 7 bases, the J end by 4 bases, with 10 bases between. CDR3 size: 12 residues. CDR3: CASTQGRYGYTF. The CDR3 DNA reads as TGTGCCAGCACCCAGGGGCGCTATGGCTACACCTTC.

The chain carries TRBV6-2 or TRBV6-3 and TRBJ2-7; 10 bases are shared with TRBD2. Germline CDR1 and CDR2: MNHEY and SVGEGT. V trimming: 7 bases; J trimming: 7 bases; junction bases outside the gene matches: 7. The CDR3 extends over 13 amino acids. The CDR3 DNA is TGTGCCAGCAACCTAGCGGGAGTGAGGGAGCAGTACTTC. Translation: CASNLAGVREQYF.

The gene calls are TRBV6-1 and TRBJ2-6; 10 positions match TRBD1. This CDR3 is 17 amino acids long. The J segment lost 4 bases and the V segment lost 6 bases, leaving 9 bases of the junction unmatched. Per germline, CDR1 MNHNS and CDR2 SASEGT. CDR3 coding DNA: TGTGCCAGCAGCCTTGGGACAGGGGTACGGGGGGCCAACGTCCTGACTTTC. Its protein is CASSLGTGVRGANVLTF.

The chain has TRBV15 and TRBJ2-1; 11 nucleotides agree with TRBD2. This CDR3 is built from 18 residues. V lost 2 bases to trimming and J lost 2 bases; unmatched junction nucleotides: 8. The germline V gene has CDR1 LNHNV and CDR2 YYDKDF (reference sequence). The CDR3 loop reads CATSRTTDSGRAYNEQFF. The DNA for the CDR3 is TGTGCCACCAGCAGAACAACCGATAGCGGGAGGGCCTACAATGAGCAGTTCTTC.

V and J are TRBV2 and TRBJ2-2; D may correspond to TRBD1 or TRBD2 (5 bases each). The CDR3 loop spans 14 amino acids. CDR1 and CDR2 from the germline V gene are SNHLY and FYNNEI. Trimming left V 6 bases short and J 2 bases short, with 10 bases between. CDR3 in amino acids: CASRRGENTGELFF. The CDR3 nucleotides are TGTGCCAGCAGAAGAGGGGAAAACACCGGGGAGCTGTTTTTT.

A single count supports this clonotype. CDR3: CASSAGRNEQFF. CDR3 sequence (DNA): TGTGCCAGCAGCGCGGGCCGCAATGAGCAGTTCTTC. The chain has TRBV9 and TRBJ2-1; D gene unclear. This CDR3 comprises 12 residues. Per germline, CDR1 SGDLS and CDR2 YYNGEE. Trimming removed 3 bases at V and 6 bases at J, with 7 bases between.

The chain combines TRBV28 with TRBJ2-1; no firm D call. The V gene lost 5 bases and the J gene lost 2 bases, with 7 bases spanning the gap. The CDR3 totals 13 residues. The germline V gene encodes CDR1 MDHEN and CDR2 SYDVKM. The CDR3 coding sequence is TGTGCCAGCAGTGAAAGAACCTACAATGAGCAGTTCTTC. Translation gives CASSERTYNEQFF.

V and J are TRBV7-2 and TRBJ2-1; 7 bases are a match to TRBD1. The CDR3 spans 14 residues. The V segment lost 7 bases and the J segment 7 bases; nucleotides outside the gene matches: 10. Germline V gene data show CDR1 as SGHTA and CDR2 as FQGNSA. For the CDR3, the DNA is TGTGCCAGCACCCACAGGGGACCCCAGAATGAGCAGTTCTTC. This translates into CASTHRGPQNEQFF. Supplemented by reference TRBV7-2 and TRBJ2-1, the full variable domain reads GAGVSQSPSNKVTEKGKDVELRCDPISGHTALYWYRQSLGQGLEFLIYFQGNSAPDKSGLPSDRFSAERTGGSVSTLTIQRTQQEDSAVYLCASTHRGPQNEQFFGPGTRLTVL.

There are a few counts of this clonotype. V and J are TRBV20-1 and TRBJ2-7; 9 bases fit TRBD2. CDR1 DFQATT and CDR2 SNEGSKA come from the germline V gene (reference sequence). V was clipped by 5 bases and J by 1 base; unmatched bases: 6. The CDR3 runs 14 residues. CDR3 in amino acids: CSAATSGLSYEQYF. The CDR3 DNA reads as TGCAGTGCTGCGACTAGCGGCCTATCCTACGAGCAGTACTTC.